The next 9 T cell receptor beta chains were all read from a single sample in a study of beta chain features in type 1 diabetes. Their antigens are not known. Expressed TCRB transcripts were sequenced because the isolated RNA had all been reverse transcribed beforehand. This table comes from immunoSEQ multiplex PCR, and its TCRdb copy is limited to in-frame clones, with some not included. There are hundreds of thousands of clones in the sample; approximately 15% occur only once, and about 0.014% lies in the top ten. Whole-study findings and limits: Shortening that was moderate but significant affected the TCRB CDR3s of Type 1 diabetes patients in all four CD4+ subsets.

Sequencing was done on a sample of naive CD4+ T cells from blood. The receptors were sampled from a man aged 18 to 29 with type 1 diabetes.

This clone was detected only a few times. The chain uses TRBV11-2 and TRBJ2-7; D call uncertain. Trimming cost V 1 base and J 0 bases, with 10 bases left between them. The germline V gene has CDR1 SGHAT and CDR2 FQNNGV. The CDR3 has 15 amino acids. The CDR3 protein is CASSLAPEASYEQYF. The DNA for the CDR3 is TGTGCCAGCAGCTTAGCGCCTGAAGCCTCCTACGAGCAGTACTTC.

This clone was counted a few times. The chain links TRBV7-2 to TRBJ1-1; D is possibly TRBD1 (5 bases). Germline V gives CDR1 SGHTA, CDR2 FQGNSA. The CDR3 is made up of 15 amino acids. Trimming pared 1 base from V and 3 bases from J, leaving 12 bases between. CDR3 amino acids: CASSLDVGRDTEAFF. Written as DNA, the CDR3 is TGTGCCAGCAGCTTAGACGTGGGCAGGGACACTGAAGCTTTCTTT.

This clone has only a few counts. The rearrangement links TRBV30 to TRBJ1-1; D unclear. Per germline, CDR1 GTSNPN and CDR2 SVGIG (reference sequence). With 0 bases removed from V and 8 bases from J, the gap between germline ends came to 13 bases. CDR3 length equals 13 residues. CDR3 nucleotides: TGTGCCTGGAGTGTACGGGCGACTACCGAAGCTTTCTTT. Translation: CAWSVRATTEAFF.

This clone came up a few times. This chain uses TRBV25-1 with TRBJ2-3; D may be TRBD2 (5 bases). Germline V gene lookup returns CDR1 MGHDK and CDR2 SYGVNS. V was trimmed by 4 bases and J by 0 bases, leaving 8 bases between them. CDR3 length equals 14 residues. The CDR3 sequence: CASSASGSTDTQYF. The DNA for the CDR3 is TGTGCCAGCAGTGCTTCGGGGAGCACAGATACGCAGTATTTT.

This rearrangement joins TRBV30 to TRBJ1-2, with a possible D match to TRBD1 (5 bases). Germline V gene data show CDR1 as GTSNPN and CDR2 as SVGIG (reference sequence). CDR3 length: 13 residues. V lost 7 bases to trimming and J lost 8 bases, with 20 bases between them. As DNA, the CDR3 is TGTGCCTACTCGTCCCGGGCCCGGGGGGGCTACACCTTC. Translated, it gives CAYSSRARGGYTF.

This chain connects TRBV10-3 to TRBJ1-5; TRBD1 is a possible D gene (6 bases). Deletions cut 4 bases from V and 3 bases from J, with 10 bases between. The germline V gene has CDR1 ENHRY and CDR2 SYGVKD. This CDR3 is 14 amino acids long. CDR3 sequence (DNA): TGTGCCATCAGTGGACAGGCTTCCAATCAGCCCCAGCATTTT. This codes for CAISGQASNQPQHF.

This chain connects TRBV5-4 to TRBJ1-6, with 10 nucleotides matching TRBD1. V lost 5 bases and J lost 7; bases outside the gene matches: 3. The CDR3 length is 14 residues. Per the germline V gene, CDR1 is SGHNT and CDR2 is YYREEE (reference sequence). The DNA for the CDR3 is TGTGCCAGCAGGGGGGACAGGGGCAATTCACCCCTCCACTTT. Translation: CASRGDRGNSPLHF.

Regarding this clone: This same CDR3 is encoded by further DNA sequences in the sample. V is TRBV5-1 and J is TRBJ2-2; D possibly corresponds to TRBD1 (6 bases). CDR3 length: 13 amino acids. The V and J ends lost 4 bases and 5 bases respectively, with 9 bases between them. Germline V gives CDR1 SGHRS, CDR2 YFSETQ. The CDR3 DNA sequence: TGCGCCAGCAGCCTCGACAGGACCGGGGAGCTGTTTTTT. Translated: CASSLDRTGELFF. The variable domain in full, completed from reference TRBV5-1 and TRBJ2-2, reads KAGVTQTPRYLIKTRGQQVTLSCSPISGHRSVSWYQQTPGQGLQFLFEYFSETQRNKGNFPGRFSGRQFSNSRSEMNVSTLELGDSALYLCASSLDRTGELFFGEGSRLTVL.

This clone has a handful of counts. The genes are TRBV9 and TRBJ2-1; TRBD2 might be the D (6 bases). Germline V gives CDR1 SGDLS, CDR2 YYNGEE. Trimming took 0 bases from V and 6 from J, leaving 19 bases between them. There are 17 residues in the CDR3. CDR3 in amino acids: CASSVEGGTGIRNEQFF. For the CDR3, the DNA is TGTGCCAGCAGCGTAGAAGGCGGGACTGGGATTCGCAATGAGCAGTTCTTC.